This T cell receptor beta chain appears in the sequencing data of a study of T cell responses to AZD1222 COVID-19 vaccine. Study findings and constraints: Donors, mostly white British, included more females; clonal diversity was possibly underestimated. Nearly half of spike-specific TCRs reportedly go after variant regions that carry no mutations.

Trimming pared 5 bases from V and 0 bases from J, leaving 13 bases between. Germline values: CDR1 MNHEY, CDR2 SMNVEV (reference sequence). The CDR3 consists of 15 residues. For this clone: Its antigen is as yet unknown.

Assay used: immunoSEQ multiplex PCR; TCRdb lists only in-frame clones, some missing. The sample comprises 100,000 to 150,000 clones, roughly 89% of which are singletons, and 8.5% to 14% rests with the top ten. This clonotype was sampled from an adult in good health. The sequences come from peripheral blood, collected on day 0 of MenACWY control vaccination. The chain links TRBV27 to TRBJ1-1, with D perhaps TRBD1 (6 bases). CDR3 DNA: TGTGCCAGCAGTCCGCTGGACAGATTGAACACTGAAGCTTTCTTT. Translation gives CASSPLDRLNTEAFF.